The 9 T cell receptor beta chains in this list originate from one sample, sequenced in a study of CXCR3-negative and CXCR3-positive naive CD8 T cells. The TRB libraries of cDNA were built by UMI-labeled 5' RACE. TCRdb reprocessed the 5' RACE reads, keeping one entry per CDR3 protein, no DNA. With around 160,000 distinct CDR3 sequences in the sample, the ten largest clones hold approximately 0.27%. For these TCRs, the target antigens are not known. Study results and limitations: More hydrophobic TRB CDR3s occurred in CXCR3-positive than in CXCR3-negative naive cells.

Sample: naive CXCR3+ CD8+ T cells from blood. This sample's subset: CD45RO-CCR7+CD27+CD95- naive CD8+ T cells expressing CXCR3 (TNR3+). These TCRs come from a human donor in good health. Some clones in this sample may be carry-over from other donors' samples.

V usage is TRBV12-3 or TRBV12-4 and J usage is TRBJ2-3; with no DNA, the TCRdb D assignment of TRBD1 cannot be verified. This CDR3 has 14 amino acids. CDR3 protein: CASSQGWGTDTQYF.

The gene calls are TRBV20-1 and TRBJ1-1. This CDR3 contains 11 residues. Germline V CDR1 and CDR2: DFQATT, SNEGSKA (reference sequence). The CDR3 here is CSEFENTEAFF.

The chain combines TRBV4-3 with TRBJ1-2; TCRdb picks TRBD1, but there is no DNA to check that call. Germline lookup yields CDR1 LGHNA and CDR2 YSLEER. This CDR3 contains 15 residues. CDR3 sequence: CASSQGQGAYYGYTF.

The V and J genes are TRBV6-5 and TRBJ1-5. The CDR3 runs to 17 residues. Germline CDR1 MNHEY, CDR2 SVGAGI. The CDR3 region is CASSSTTVLYSNQPQHF.

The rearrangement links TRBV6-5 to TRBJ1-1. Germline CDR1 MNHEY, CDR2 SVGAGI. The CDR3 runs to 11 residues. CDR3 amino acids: CATLIDTEAFF.

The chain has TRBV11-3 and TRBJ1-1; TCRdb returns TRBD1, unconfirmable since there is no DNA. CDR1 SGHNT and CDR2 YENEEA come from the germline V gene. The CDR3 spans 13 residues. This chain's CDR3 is CASSLEGPAEAFF.

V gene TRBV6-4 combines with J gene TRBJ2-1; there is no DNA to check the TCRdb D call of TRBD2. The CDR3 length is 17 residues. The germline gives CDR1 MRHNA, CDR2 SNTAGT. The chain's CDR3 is CASRRGRTSGRINEQFF.

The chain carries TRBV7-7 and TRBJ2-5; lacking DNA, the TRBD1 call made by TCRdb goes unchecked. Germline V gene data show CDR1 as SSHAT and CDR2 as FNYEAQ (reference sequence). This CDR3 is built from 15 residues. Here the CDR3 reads CASSLSAGGQETQYF. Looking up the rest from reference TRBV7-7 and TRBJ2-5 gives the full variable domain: GAGVSQSPRYKVTKRGQDVTLRCDPISSHATLYWYQQALGQGPEFLTYFNYEAQPDKSGLPSDRFSAERPEGSISTLTIQRTEQRDSAMYRCASSLSAGGQETQYFGPGTRLLVL.

CDR3 protein: CASSVRDIGYTF. The J gene is TRBJ1-2, the V gene TRBV7-2; TCRdb returns TRBD1, unconfirmable since there is no DNA. Germline CDR1 is SGHTA and CDR2 is FQGNSA. The CDR3 length is 12 residues.